This T cell receptor beta chain was profiled in a study of T cells in Graves' hyperthyroidism and ophthalmopathy. Absent ophthalmopathy progression within 18 months defined stable Graves' hyperthyroidism. Diagnoses were established using clinical symptoms, serum thyroxine and TRAb, thyroid ultrasound and orbital computed tomography. Concerning this clonotype itself: Antigen unknown.

This CDR3 has 16 amino acids. Germline trimming cut 0 bases from V and 5 bases from J; bases unmatched to any gene: 6. Germline CDR1 is MGHRA and CDR2 is YSYEKL. Overall study findings and caveats: Most expanded thyroid clonotypes above 0.001 recurred in blood.

The CDR3 regions of TCR beta were amplified from RNA transcripts. Using the HTBI primer set, a first-round RT-PCR was run on the TCR CDR3. TCRdb reprocessed the multiplex PCR reads with MiXCR, giving one entry per CDR3 protein. The sample lists 750,000 to 950,000 distinct CDR3 sequences; roughly 40% were seen once. The chain employs TRBV4-1 and TRBJ1-1, with 10 nucleotides matching TRBD1. The source is a man between 18 and 29 years old with Graves' hyperthyroidism. Sequencing used blood. CDR3 sequence (DNA): TGCGCCAGCAGCCAAGATCCCGGACAGGGGGGGACTGAAGCTTTCTTT. Protein: CASSQDPGQGGTEAFF.